Following are 10 T cell receptor beta chains from one sample sequenced in a study of CD8+ T cells in alopecia areata. cDNA serving as the sequencing template came from extracted, reverse transcribed RNA. The table came from immunoSEQ multiplex PCR; TCRdb's copy has only in-frame clones and leaves some out. This sample has just under 65,000 clones, with roughly 50% found just once. The treatment is: oral pan-JAK inhibitor, 5-10 mg twice daily. The sample here was CD8+ T cells sorted from blood, taken around week 37, from a patient treated with tofacitinib. These receptors all come from a human donor with alopecia areata.

The CDR3: CASSDGGQTSYEQYF. The CDR3 nucleotides read TGCGCCAGCAGCGACGGTGGACAGACCTCCTACGAGCAGTACTTC. The chain joins TRBV5-1 to TRBJ2-7, with D maybe TRBD1 (6 bases). Trimming cost V 4 bases and J 0 bases, with 14 bases left between them. Per the germline V gene, CDR1 is SGHRS and CDR2 is YFSETQ. The CDR3 loop spans 15 amino acids.

The V and J genes are TRBV27 and TRBJ2-7; tentatively, D is TRBD2 (5 bases). The CDR3 contains 13 residues. From germline, CDR1 is MNHEY and CDR2 SMNVEV (reference sequence). V was cut by 3 bases and J by 5 bases, with 11 bases left in between. The CDR3 DNA reads TGTGCCAGCAGTTTGGCGGGTACGAACGAGCAGTACTTC. Its protein is CASSLAGTNEQYF.

The CDR3 here is CASSHSGQGLYEQYF. As DNA, the CDR3 is TGCGCCAGCAGCCATTCGGGACAGGGACTCTACGAGCAGTACTTC. This chain joins TRBV4-1 and TRBJ2-7, with 9 bases identical to TRBD1. Germline assignment: CDR1 MGHRA and CDR2 YSYEKL. V dropped 3 bases and J dropped 3; count of bases not matched to a gene: 6. The CDR3 spans 15 residues.

This chain joins TRBV7-2 and TRBJ2-1; D gene ambiguous. The ends were cut back, 4 bases at V and 8 bases at J, with 6 bases in the middle. The length of the CDR3 is 11 residues. CDR1 and CDR2 from the germline V gene are SGHTA and FQGNSA. This CDR3 is CASSSSYEQFF. The CDR3 nucleotides are TGTGCCAGCAGCTCCTCATATGAGCAGTTCTTC.

This chain connects TRBV29-1 to TRBJ2-2; TRBD1 matches 8 bases. Germline V gives CDR1 SQVTM, CDR2 ANQGSEA. This CDR3 is 11 amino acids long. With V trimmed by 7 bases and J by 7 bases, 2 bases remained unmatched. CDR3 DNA sequence: TGCAGCGCCGACAGGGGCGGGGAGCTGTTTTTT. It translates to CSADRGGELFF.

This clone has more than one count but fewer than ten. The chain links TRBV6-5 to TRBJ2-2, with no clear D. Per the germline V gene, CDR1 is MNHEY and CDR2 is SVGAGI. The CDR3 has 13 residues. Trimming left V 6 bases short and J 1 base short, with 6 bases between. This CDR3 is CASRAENTGELFF. CDR3 nucleotide sequence: TGTGCCAGCAGGGCGGAGAACACCGGGGAGCTGTTTTTT.

Within the sample, this clone is large. Other DNA variants within this sample encode the same CDR3. The CDR3 coding sequence is TGCGCCAGCAGCCAAGAGGGGAATAGCAATCAGCCCCAGCATTTT. Translating gives CASSQEGNSNQPQHF. The rearrangement links TRBV4-1 to TRBJ1-5; D gene unclear. The germline gives CDR1 MGHRA, CDR2 YSYEKL. The CDR3 runs to 15 residues. Deletions cut 0 bases from V and 0 bases from J, with 6 bases between.

The V call is TRBV27, the J call TRBJ2-7; no reliable D call. Germline assignment: CDR1 MNHEY and CDR2 SMNVEV (reference sequence). V was pared by 2 bases and J by 2 bases, with 7 bases between. This CDR3 contains 13 residues. The CDR3 sequence: CASSLGLAYEQYF. CDR3 nucleotide sequence: TGTGCCAGCAGTTTAGGGTTGGCCTACGAGCAGTACTTC.

The chain is built from TRBV9 and TRBJ2-4; 9 nucleotides align to TRBD1. V shed 0 bases and J 8 bases; nucleotides not matched to a gene: 3. The CDR3 loop spans 14 amino acids. In germline, CDR1 is SGDLS, CDR2 YYNGEE. CDR3 sequence reads: CASSVGQGGHIQYF. The CDR3 DNA sequence: TGTGCCAGCAGCGTAGGACAGGGGGGGCACATTCAGTACTTC. Full variable domain (outside the CDR3, taken from reference TRBV9 and TRBJ2-4): DSGVTQTPKHLITATGQRVTLRCSPRSGDLSVYWYQQSLDQGLQFLIQYYNGEERAKGNILERFSAQQFPDLHSELNLSSLELGDSALYFCASSVGQGGHIQYFGAGTRLSVL.

The rearrangement uses TRBV29-1 and TRBJ2-7; 8 nucleotides agree with TRBD1. Per germline, CDR1 SQVTM and CDR2 ANQGSEA. CDR3 length: 16 amino acids. V trimming: 2 bases; J trimming: 2 bases; junction bases outside the gene matches: 11. The CDR3 protein is CSVEIDGTGYTYEQYF. CDR3 nucleotides: TGCAGCGTTGAAATTGATGGGACAGGTTACACCTACGAGCAGTACTTC.